Listed here are 13 T cell receptor beta chains from one sample, sequenced in a study of cytomegalovirus exposure and HLA in healthy donors. A multiplex PCR was run with 60 Vbeta primers and 13 Jbeta primers. The method was immunoSEQ multiplex PCR; TCRdb's version includes in-frame clones alone and lacks a portion of them. This table has 95,000 to 150,000 clones, under 90% appearing once. The sequenced material came from PBMCs. All receptors come from a woman between 35 and 50 years old in good health and CMV-seropositive.

The rearrangement uses TRBV7-9 and TRBJ1-4, with 7 bases aligning to TRBD1. Trimming at V came to 4 bases and at J to 2 bases, leaving 1 base not matched to a gene. This CDR3 has 14 amino acids. CDR1 and CDR2 from the germline V gene are SEHNR and FQNEAQ (reference sequence). CDR3 bases: TGTGCCAGCAGCTCGACAGGGACTAATGAAAAACTGTTTTTT. Protein product: CASSSTGTNEKLFF.

The V call is TRBV30, the J call TRBJ1-2; 9 positions agree with TRBD1. The germline CDR1 and CDR2 sequences are GTSNPN and SVGIG (reference sequence). This CDR3 is built from 15 residues. After removal of 0 bases from V and 4 bases from J, the junction contained 6 bases not matched to a gene. The CDR3 loop reads CAWSVGDRVSYGYTF. The CDR3 nucleotides are TGTGCCTGGAGTGTTGGGGACAGGGTATCCTATGGCTACACCTTC.

The sample holds one count of this clone. V is TRBV10-2 and J is TRBJ2-7, with TRBD2 matching over 14 bases. CDR3 length equals 16 residues. CDR1 is WSHSY and CDR2 is SAAADI in the germline V gene. Trimming took 7 bases from V and 4 from J; bases not matched to a gene: 9. The CDR3 DNA is TGCGCCAGCACCGGGACTAGCGGGAGCGATAAGTACGAGCAGTACTTC. Protein: CASTGTSGSDKYEQYF.

The chain couples TRBV28 to TRBJ1-4; the D gene is possibly TRBD1 (5 bases). CDR3 length: 13 amino acids. V was clipped by 5 bases and J by 6 bases, with 10 bases between them. Germline-derived CDR1 and CDR2 are MDHEN and SYDVKM. Here the CDR3 reads CASSPGPHEKLFF. The CDR3 nucleotides are TGTGCCAGCAGTCCAGGGCCCCATGAAAAACTGTTTTTT.

This chain connects TRBV21-1 to TRBJ1-4; TRBD1 reflects the table's D call only, with no check against the DNA. TRBV21-1 is a pseudogene locus. CDR3 length: 15 amino acids. In nucleotides, the CDR3 is TGTGCCAGCAGCAAACTGAGGGGGTTAGGGGAAAAACTGTTTTTT. Translating gives CASSKLRGLGEKLFF.

This clone was counted a few times. The rearrangement links TRBV11-3 to TRBJ1-1, with 9 bases identical to TRBD1. CDR3 length equals 17 residues. Germline V lookup: CDR1 SGHNT, CDR2 YENEEA. With V trimmed by 4 bases and J by 10 bases, 19 bases remained unmatched. The CDR3 nucleotides read TGTGCCAGCAGCTCCCCGTGGGGGGACAGGGTTTCCCAAGTAGCTTTCTTT. Translation gives CASSSPWGDRVSQVAFF.

This clone was recorded a few times. This rearrangement joins TRBV5-1 to TRBJ2-7, with D uncertain. The CDR3 totals 14 residues. CDR1 SGHRS and CDR2 YFSETQ come from the germline V gene. The V gene lost 7 bases and the J gene lost 7 bases, with 21 bases spanning the gap. The CDR3 DNA sequence: TGCGCCAGCGCTGATGGTGTTCGAGCGAGGGAGCAGTACTTC. Amino acids: CASADGVRAREQYF. Based on the CDR3 plus reference TRBV5-1 and TRBJ2-7, the full variable domain is KAGVTQTPRYLIKTRGQQVTLSCSPISGHRSVSWYQQTPGQGLQFLFEYFSETQRNKGNFPGRFSGRQFSNSRSEMNVSTLELGDSALYLCASADGVRAREQYFGPGTRLTVT.

The chain recombines TRBV5-1 with TRBJ1-2; no firm D call. V was trimmed by 0 bases and J by 4 bases, leaving 10 bases between them. The CDR3 extends over 14 amino acids. Germline lookup yields CDR1 SGHRS and CDR2 YFSETQ. The CDR3 protein is CASSLGENLYGYTF. For the CDR3, the DNA is TGCGCCAGCAGCTTGGGGGAGAACCTCTATGGCTACACCTTC. Full variable domain (outside the CDR3, taken from reference TRBV5-1 and TRBJ1-2): KAGVTQTPRYLIKTRGQQVTLSCSPISGHRSVSWYQQTPGQGLQFLFEYFSETQRNKGNFPGRFSGRQFSNSRSEMNVSTLELGDSALYLCASSLGENLYGYTFGSGTRLTVV.

This chain uses TRBV27 with TRBJ2-5; possibly TRBD2 for D (6 bases). Trimming cost V 1 base and J 10 bases, with 16 bases left between them. The CDR3 extends over 14 amino acids. Germline V lookup: CDR1 MNHEY, CDR2 SMNVEV (reference sequence). In DNA form, the CDR3 reads TGTGCCAGCAGTTTATTTGCCGCCGGAGGGAGCCAGTACTTC. The encoded protein is CASSLFAAGGSQYF.

This clone has only a few counts. The gene calls are TRBV2 and TRBJ2-7, with D hard to call. This CDR3 comprises 14 residues. Germline CDR1 and CDR2: SNHLY and FYNNEI. The V end was cut by 0 bases, the J end by 6 bases, with 12 bases between. In nucleotides, the CDR3 is TGTGCCAGCAGTGAAGCTGCCAGGCCCGCCGAGCAGTACTTC. It specifies CASSEAARPAEQYF.

This clone was counted between two and nine times. V and J are TRBV29-1 and TRBJ2-7; 9 bases map to TRBD1. The CDR3 is 12 residues long. V shed 6 bases and J 1 base; nucleotides not matched to a gene: 1. Germline-derived CDR1 and CDR2 are SQVTM and ANQGSEA. CDR3 bases: TGCAGCGTCGGACAGGGGTCCTACGAGCAGTACTTC. It specifies CSVGQGSYEQYF.

The chain has TRBV5-1 and TRBJ2-1; 7 bases align to TRBD2. V trimming: 4 bases; J trimming: 6 bases; junction bases outside the gene matches: 13. This CDR3 has 16 amino acids. The germline gives CDR1 SGHRS, CDR2 YFSETQ. The CDR3 DNA sequence: TGCGCCAGCAGCCTCAGAGCGGGGTATAGTGGCAATGAGCAGTTCTTC. Translating it yields CASSLRAGYSGNEQFF.

This clone was detected only a few times. The chain recombines TRBV15 with TRBJ1-1, with 8 positions matching TRBD1. The germline V gene has CDR1 LNHNV and CDR2 YYDKDF (reference sequence). V shed 3 bases, J shed 2 bases, and the junction held 5 bases outside the gene matches. The CDR3 is 15 residues long. The CDR3 DNA reads TGTGCCACCAGCAGGAAGACAGGGGCCAACACTGAAGCTTTCTTT. It specifies CATSRKTGANTEAFF. The full variable domain, in which reference TRBV15 and TRBJ1-1 provide the parts outside the CDR3, is DAMVIQNPRYQVTQFGKPVTLSCSQTLNHNVMYWYQQKSSQAPKLLFHYYDKDFNNEADTPDNFQSRRPNTSFCFLDIRSPGLGDTAMYLCATSRKTGANTEAFFGQGTRLTVV.